The 5 T cell receptor beta chains below all came from one sample that was sequenced in a study of T cell changes during pregnancy in multiple sclerosis. Produced via immunoSEQ multiplex PCR; TCRdb's table is partial and in-frame only. The data hold roughly 67,000 clones, with roughly 92% observed a single time. Sample: peripheral blood, taken in the second trimester of pregnancy. The receptor set was obtained from a female donor with multiple sclerosis, enrolled in a pregnancy study.

The chain combines TRBV9 with TRBJ1-1; no reliable D call. The CDR3 totals 13 residues. From germline, CDR1 is SGDLS and CDR2 YYNGEE. The V end was cut by 1 base, the J end by 3 bases, with 7 bases between. The CDR3 sequence is CASSVYSDTEAFF. CDR3 in DNA: TGTGCCAGCAGCGTATATTCCGACACTGAAGCTTTCTTT.

The gene calls are TRBV7-9 and TRBJ1-2; weak D call: TRBD1 (5 bases). V was pared by 3 bases and J by 1 base, with 6 bases between. Germline assignment: CDR1 SEHNR and CDR2 FQNEAQ (reference sequence). This CDR3 comprises 13 residues. CDR3 sequence: CASSFQGNYGYTF. DNA for the CDR3: TGTGCCAGCAGCTTTCAGGGTAACTATGGCTACACCTTC.

This sequence joins TRBV29-1 and TRBJ1-1; D is possibly TRBD1 (6 bases). Germline CDR1 reads SQVTM; CDR2 reads ANQGSEA. V lost 7 bases and J lost 6, with 27 bases in between. This CDR3 region has 16 residues. In DNA form, the CDR3 reads TGCAGCGGTGACAACAGGGTTCGAGGTGGAATAGCTGAAGCTTTCTTT. It encodes CSGDNRVRGGIAEAFF.

The chain uses TRBV5-1 and TRBJ1-1; 7 positions agree with TRBD1. CDR3 length equals 17 residues. V lost 3 bases, J lost 0 bases, and 11 bases stayed unmatched. The germline gives CDR1 SGHRS, CDR2 YFSETQ. DNA of the CDR3: TGCGCCAGCAGCTGGGTGGGGGGACAGTTCATGAACACTGAAGCTTTCTTT. Translated: CASSWVGGQFMNTEAFF.

The genes are TRBV7-3 and TRBJ2-1, with 10 bases identical to TRBD1. This CDR3 spans 16 amino acids. Germline V gene sequence: CDR1 SGHTA, CDR2 FQGTGA. J was trimmed by 4 bases and V by 1 base; bases with no gene match: 4. The CDR3 sequence: CASSLRGTGVYNEQFF. The CDR3 nucleotides read TGTGCCAGCAGCTTAAGGGGGACAGGGGTATACAATGAGCAGTTCTTC.